Given below is one T cell receptor (beta chain) in context. The CDR3 sequence is 15 residues long. V dropped 2 bases and J dropped 8; count of bases not matched to a gene: 5. Germline V gene data show CDR1 as SGDLS and CDR2 as YYNGEE. Using immunoSEQ multiplex PCR, the repertoire was profiled, and TCRdb retains in-frame clones only, with some absent. In the table there are around 1.5 million clones, 98% of which are singletons. This entry belongs to a study of shared clonotypes between healthy human individuals. The sample consisted of naive CD4+ T cells sorted from blood. As to subset: CD45RA+ positively selected. V gene TRBV9 combines with J gene TRBJ2-3; 13 bases agree with TRBD2. The TCR comes from a young man in good health. This chain's CDR3 is CASSVGTSGIGTQYF. The CDR3, as DNA: TGTGCCAGCAGCGTCGGGACTAGCGGGATAGGTACGCAGTATTTT. Full variable domain (rest looked up from reference TRBV9 and TRBJ2-3): DSGVTQTPKHLITATGQRVTLRCSPRSGDLSVYWYQQSLDQGLQFLIQYYNGEERAKGNILERFSAQQFPDLHSELNLSSLELGDSALYFCASSVGTSGIGTQYFGPGTRLTVL.